These 29 T cell receptor beta chains share one sample of origin, sequenced in a study of blood T cell repertoires in COVID-19. Here immunoSEQ multiplex PCR was the method, and the copy in TCRdb shows in-frame clones only, minus some. The sample includes over 200,000 clones, 70% to 90% seen only once; the top ten take about 4.7%. The material sequenced was PBMCs or T cells enriched from blood (not recorded which). Receptors were obtained from a woman aged 30 to 39 who had been exposed to COVID-19.

V usage is TRBV19 and J usage is TRBJ2-7; 10 nucleotides line up with TRBD1. Germline V CDR1 and CDR2: LNHDA, SQIVND (reference sequence). The CDR3 sequence is 15 residues long. With 6 bases clipped from V and 0 bases from J, the junction kept 5 bases outside the gene matches. CDR3 amino acids: CASREDRGSSYEQYF. In nucleotides, the CDR3 is TGTGCCAGTAGGGAGGACAGGGGGAGCTCCTACGAGCAGTACTTC.

This rearrangement joins TRBV7-2 to TRBJ1-5, with D perhaps matching TRBD1 (5 bases). V lost 3 bases and J 4 bases, leaving 13 bases between the germline ends. The CDR3 has 15 residues. CDR1 is SGHTA and CDR2 is FQGNSA in the germline V gene. CDR3 nucleotide sequence: TGTGCCAGCAGCTTGCCCGGGGGTTTGAATCAGCCCCAGCATTTT. Encoded protein: CASSLPGGLNQPQHF.

The chain uses TRBV5-6 and TRBJ1-6; 11 bases are shared with TRBD1. The germline gives CDR1 SGHDT, CDR2 YYEEEE. The CDR3 sequence is 15 residues long. V lost 4 bases and J lost 7; bases outside the gene matches: 4. The CDR3 coding sequence is TGTGCCAGCAGCCTGCGGACAGGGGGCAATTCACCCCTCCACTTT. Translation: CASSLRTGGNSPLHF.

The V call is TRBV2, the J call TRBJ2-5; D uncertain. Trimming stripped 0 bases from V and 5 bases from J, with 13 bases between. Germline-derived CDR1 and CDR2 are SNHLY and FYNNEI. The CDR3 contains 15 residues. CDR3 amino acids: CASSEALRGSETQYF. CDR3 nucleotide sequence: TGTGCCAGCAGTGAAGCGCTTCGTGGTAGTGAGACCCAGTACTTC.

The chain combines TRBV5-1 with TRBJ1-2, with a tentative D call TRBD1 (6 bases). Germline-derived CDR1 and CDR2 are SGHRS and YFSETQ. The CDR3 extends over 13 amino acids. The V end lost 3 bases, the J end lost 6 bases, and 12 bases lay between the germline ends. The CDR3 DNA follows: TGCGCCAGCAGCTACATGGACAGCAATGGCTACACCTTC. Its protein is CASSYMDSNGYTF.

This clone was picked up one time. This chain links TRBV25-1 with TRBJ2-5; possibly TRBD2 for D (7 bases). The CDR3 loop spans 16 amino acids. V lost 0 bases and J lost 2, with 13 bases in between. Per germline, CDR1 MGHDK and CDR2 SYGVNS. CDR3 DNA: TGTGCCAGCAGTGAATATAAACGGGGGGCGCAAGAGACCCAGTACTTC. It translates to CASSEYKRGAQETQYF.

The genes are TRBV11-2 and TRBJ2-7, with 8 bases fitting TRBD1. The germline gives CDR1 SGHAT, CDR2 FQNNGV. V shed 0 bases, J shed 0 bases, and the junction held 4 bases outside the gene matches. The CDR3 contains 16 residues. The CDR3 reads CASSLERQGSSYEQYF. CDR3 in DNA: TGTGCCAGCAGCTTAGAAAGACAGGGGAGCTCCTACGAGCAGTACTTC.

V and J are TRBV7-9 and TRBJ2-3, with TRBD1 matching over 8 bases. The CDR3 is 15 amino acids. V trimming: 5 bases; J trimming: 4 bases; junction bases outside the gene matches: 8. Germline V CDR1 and CDR2: SEHNR, FQNEAQ (reference sequence). CDR3 residues: CASSLGQGRSDTQYF. CDR3 DNA sequence: TGTGCCAGCAGCCTCGGACAGGGCCGTTCAGATACGCAGTATTTT.

This clone showed up just once. V usage is TRBV5-8 and J usage is TRBJ1-6; D is unclear. V was shortened by 4 bases and J by 14 bases, with 7 bases between the two germline ends. CDR1 SGHTS and CDR2 YDEGEE come from the germline V gene. This CDR3 comprises 10 residues. The CDR3 DNA reads as TGTGCCAGCAGCCTTACAGCCCTCCACTTT. Translation: CASSLTALHF. Variable domain in full (rest from reference TRBV5-8 and TRBJ1-6): EAGVTQSPTHLIKTRGQQATLRCSPISGHTSVYWYQQALGLGLQFLLWYDEGEERNRGNFPPRFSGRQFPNYSSELNVNALELEDSALYLCASSLTALHFGNGTRLTVT.

The chain carries TRBV7-8 and TRBJ2-7; D unresolved. V lost 5 bases to trimming and J lost 0 bases, with 20 bases between them. The CDR3 extends over 17 amino acids. CDR1 SGHVS and CDR2 FQNEAQ come from the germline V gene. The CDR3 region has the DNA TGTGCCAGCAGCCCCACGGTGAGGCTAAGCCTCTCCTACGAGCAGTACTTC. Translating gives CASSPTVRLSLSYEQYF.

CDR3 sequence (DNA): TGTGCCAGCAGCCAAGATTCCCGGGGGGGATCGAACACCGGGGAGCTGTTTTTT. Amino acid sequence: CASSQDSRGGSNTGELFF. The rearrangement uses TRBV4-2 and TRBJ2-2, with 8 bases matching TRBD2. The length of the CDR3 is 18 residues. Germline V gene sequence: CDR1 LGHNA, CDR2 YNFKEQ. J was trimmed by 0 bases and V by 0 bases; bases with no gene match: 6.

CDR3 in amino acids: CASSYREGEQPQHF. The CDR3 DNA reads as TGTGCCAGCAGTTACCGAGAAGGGGAACAGCCCCAGCATTTT. The chain uses TRBV6-5 and TRBJ1-5; possibly TRBD1 for D (5 bases). The CDR3 consists of 14 residues. Germline V gene sequence: CDR1 MNHEY, CDR2 SVGAGI. Trimming removed 2 bases from V and 7 bases from J, with 12 bases in between.

This sequence joins TRBV5-5 and TRBJ2-5, with 9 bases lining up with TRBD2. The CDR3 sequence is 14 residues long. The germline V gene encodes CDR1 SGHKS and CDR2 YYEKEE (reference sequence). J lost 1 base, V lost 7 bases, and 5 bases had no gene match. As DNA, the CDR3 is TGTGCCAGCGAACGCGGGGGGGTCCAAGAGACCCAGTACTTC. This sequence encodes CASERGGVQETQYF.

This chain joins TRBV9 and TRBJ2-7; possibly TRBD2 for D (8 bases). The V gene's germline CDR1 is SGDLS and CDR2 YYNGEE. V lost 1 base and J 2 bases, leaving 13 bases between the germline ends. This CDR3 contains 15 residues. CDR3 nucleotide sequence: TGTGCCAGCAGCGTAACGGGAGGGGGCCCCTACGAGCAGTACTTC. Amino acids: CASSVTGGGPYEQYF.

The chain has TRBV5-1 and TRBJ2-1; 9 nucleotides align to TRBD1. Losses at the gene ends were 5 bases for V and 4 bases for J; bases not matched to a gene: 7. Germline values: CDR1 SGHRS, CDR2 YFSETQ. The CDR3 has 15 amino acids. The CDR3 protein is CASRLTGGPYNEQFF. The CDR3 region has the DNA TGCGCCAGCAGGCTGACAGGGGGGCCTTACAATGAGCAGTTCTTC.

The V and J genes are TRBV6-5 and TRBJ2-7; TRBD2 agrees at 10 bases. The CDR3 consists of 15 residues. Per germline, CDR1 MNHEY and CDR2 SVGAGI. V trimming: 7 bases; J trimming: 4 bases; junction bases outside the gene matches: 10. For the CDR3, the DNA is TGTGCCAGCATGAGGATGGCTAGCGGGAGTTACGAGCAGTACTTC. It translates to CASMRMASGSYEQYF.

The chain employs TRBV11-2 and TRBJ2-7; 9 bases are a match to TRBD1. This CDR3 contains 14 residues. V was clipped by 3 bases and J by 2 bases; unmatched bases: 2. Germline V CDR1 and CDR2: SGHAT, FQNNGV. The CDR3 protein is CASSLTGGTYEQYF. In DNA, the CDR3 is TGTGCCAGCAGCTTGACAGGGGGTACCTACGAGCAGTACTTC. The full variable domain, rest sourced from reference TRBV11-2 and TRBJ2-7, is EAGVAQSPRYKIIEKRQSVAFWCNPISGHATLYWYQQILGQGPKLLIQFQNNGVVDDSQLPKDRFSAERLKGVDSTLKIQPAKLEDSAVYLCASSLTGGTYEQYFGPGTRLTVT.

J is TRBJ2-1 and V is TRBV11-3; TRBD1 aligns across 8 bases. Trimming at V came to 3 bases and at J to 7 bases, leaving 8 bases not matched to a gene. CDR1 SGHNT and CDR2 YENEEA come from the germline V gene. This CDR3 is built from 15 residues. The CDR3 here is CASSLGTGEWNEQFF. The CDR3 region has the DNA TGTGCCAGCAGCTTGGGGACAGGTGAGTGGAATGAGCAGTTCTTC. Complete variable domain (other parts from reference TRBV11-3 and TRBJ2-1): EAGVVQSPRYKIIEKKQPVAFWCNPISGHNTLYWYLQNLGQGPELLIRYENEEAVDDSQLPKDRFSAERLKGVDSTLKIQPAELGDSAVYLCASSLGTGEWNEQFFGPGTRLTVL.

The V call is TRBV2, the J call TRBJ1-1; 7 nucleotides match TRBD1. The CDR3 covers 17 residues. The germline V gene encodes CDR1 SNHLY and CDR2 FYNNEI. Losses at the gene ends were 3 bases for V and 3 bases for J; bases not matched to a gene: 13. The CDR3 loop is CASSDRLGGRRYTEAFF. In nucleotides, the CDR3 is TGTGCCAGCAGTGATCGGCTAGGGGGCCGGAGATACACTGAAGCTTTCTTT.

This sequence joins TRBV12-3 or TRBV12-4 and TRBJ1-6, with no clear D. The CDR3 consists of 13 residues. V lost 2 bases to trimming and J lost 7 bases, with 6 bases between them. The CDR3 coding sequence is TGTGCCAGCAGTTTAAGGGAGAATTCACCCCTCCACTTT. Amino acids: CASSLRENSPLHF.

V gene TRBV2 combines with J gene TRBJ2-1; D uncertain. Germline CDR1 and CDR2: SNHLY and FYNNEI. With 7 bases removed from V and 0 bases from J, the gap between germline ends came to 13 bases. The CDR3 covers 15 residues. The CDR3: CASTLDSSSYNEQFF. In DNA form, the CDR3 reads TGTGCCAGCACCTTAGACTCGAGCTCCTACAATGAGCAGTTCTTC.

This chain connects TRBV2 to TRBJ1-5; no reliable D call. V was trimmed by 8 bases and J by 3 bases, leaving 20 bases between them. CDR3 size: 16 residues. From germline, CDR1 is SNHLY and CDR2 FYNNEI. In nucleotides, the CDR3 is TGTGCCAGCGCCAAACAGCCTAGCCTTGACAATCAGCCCCAGCATTTT. It encodes CASAKQPSLDNQPQHF.

The chain links TRBV20-1 to TRBJ1-5; unclear D gene. Germline loops: CDR1 DFQATT, CDR2 SNEGSKA (reference sequence). The V end lost 3 bases, the J end lost 6 bases, and 18 bases lay between the germline ends. The CDR3 has 15 amino acids. The CDR3 nucleotides are TGCAGTGCTAGTCCGGACTTCAACCCCAGTCAGCCCCAGCATTTT. Amino acids: CSASPDFNPSQPQHF.

This clone was detected only a few times. The chain joins TRBV4-2 to TRBJ1-2, with D possibly TRBD1 on 5 matching bases. V lost 0 bases, J lost 7 bases, and 12 bases lay in between. This CDR3 is 14 amino acids long. CDR1 LGHNA and CDR2 YNFKEQ come from the germline V gene. CDR3 loop: CASSQDRRDGGYTF. CDR3 DNA: TGTGCCAGCAGCCAAGACCGCAGGGATGGTGGCTACACCTTC.

This chain connects TRBV7-2 to TRBJ1-5, with 7 bases aligning to TRBD1. This CDR3 contains 14 residues. CDR1 is SGHTA, CDR2 FQGNSA, per germline. Trimming took 4 bases from V and 8 from J; bases not matched to a gene: 8. The CDR3 region is CASSYTGAGKPQHF. The CDR3 DNA is TGTGCCAGCAGCTATACAGGGGCGGGGAAGCCCCAGCATTTT.

To note about this clone: One junction end disagrees with the germline gene, perhaps due to a read error. This chain links TRBV19 with TRBJ2-1, with 7 bases aligning to TRBD2. There are 14 residues in the CDR3. Germline CDR1 and CDR2: LNHDA and SQIVND (reference sequence). The CDR3 bases are TGTGCCAGTAGTATATTACCGGGGGGATCCCAGTTGGTCTTC. Its protein is CASSILPGGSQLVF.

The V call is TRBV5-4, the J call TRBJ2-7; 8 bases match TRBD2. Germline-derived CDR1 and CDR2 are SGHNT and YYREEE (reference sequence). This CDR3 has 15 residues. J was trimmed by 3 bases and V by 2 bases; bases with no gene match: 7. In DNA form, the CDR3 reads TGTGCCAGCAGCTTACTCCCGGGGGGGATCTACGAGCAGTACTTC. Residues: CASSLLPGGIYEQYF.

In this sample, this clone turned up a few times. CDR3 DNA sequence: TGTGCCAGCAGGGACAGAAGCTCCTATAATTCACCCCTCCACTTT. Its protein is CASRDRSSYNSPLHF. The chain has TRBV6-5 and TRBJ1-6, with a tentative D call TRBD1 (6 bases). Between the trimmed V and J ends, which lost 6 bases and 0 bases, there was a span of 9 bases. The germline CDR1 and CDR2 sequences are MNHEY and SVGAGI. The CDR3 covers 15 residues.

The rearrangement links TRBV10-3 to TRBJ2-2, with 7 bases matching TRBD1. The germline CDR1 and CDR2 sequences are ENHRY and SYGVKD. The CDR3 length is 15 residues. With V trimmed by 0 bases and J by 7 bases, 5 bases remained unmatched. The CDR3 nucleotides read TGTGCCATCAGTGAGTCTAGGGGGCGATTCGGGGAGCTGTTTTTT. This sequence encodes CAISESRGRFGELFF.